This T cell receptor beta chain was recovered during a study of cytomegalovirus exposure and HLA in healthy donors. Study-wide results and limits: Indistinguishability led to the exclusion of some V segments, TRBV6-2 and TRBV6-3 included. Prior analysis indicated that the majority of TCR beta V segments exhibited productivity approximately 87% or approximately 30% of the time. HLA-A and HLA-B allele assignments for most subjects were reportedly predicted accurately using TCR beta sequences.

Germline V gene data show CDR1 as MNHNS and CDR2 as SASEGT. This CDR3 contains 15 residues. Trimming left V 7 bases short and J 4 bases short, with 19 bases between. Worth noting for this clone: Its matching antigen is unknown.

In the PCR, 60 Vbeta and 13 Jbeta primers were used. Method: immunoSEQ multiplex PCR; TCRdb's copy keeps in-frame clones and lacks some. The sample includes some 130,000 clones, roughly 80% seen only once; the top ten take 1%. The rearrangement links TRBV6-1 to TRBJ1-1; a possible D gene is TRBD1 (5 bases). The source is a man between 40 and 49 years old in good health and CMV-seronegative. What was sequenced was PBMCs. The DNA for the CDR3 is TGTGCCAGCACTCTCAATAGACAGTCGGGCACTGAAGCTTTCTTT. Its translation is CASTLNRQSGTEAFF.